This TCR beta chain was identified in a study of memory CD4+ T cells and cytomegalovirus serostatus. Study findings and constraints: Of 150 to 200 reported CMV TCRbeta sequences, 55 to 80 were found in memory CD4+ repertoires. The CMV-associated TCR signature appears largely within the CD4+ memory repertoire.

This clone appeared a few times. Its matching antigen is unknown. As handled by the study authors: Out-of-frame sequences were removed, leaving 2 million to 2.5 million distinct TCRbeta sequences. This table comes from immunoSEQ multiplex PCR, and its TCRdb copy is limited to in-frame clones, with some not included. D and trimming come from the DNA, and the V and J calls and clone size come from that table. The table lists about 41,000 clones, 79% of them singletons. CDR3 length: 16 residues. The V end was cut by 4 bases, the J end by 6 bases, with 19 bases between. The germline gives CDR1 SNHLY, CDR2 FYNNEI. Single viable CD3+CD4+CD8-CD45RO+ cells were sorted as the memory CD4+ T cells. Positive selection with CD4 microbeads enriched total CD4+ T cells.

The material sequenced was memory CD4+ T cells from blood. The V call is TRBV2, the J call TRBJ1-5; tentative D call: TRBD1 (5 bases). The receptor was isolated from an adult in good health and CMV-seronegative. The CDR3 reads CASSARARGEFQPQHF. CDR3 DNA: TGTGCCAGCAGTGCCCGGGCTCGAGGGGAATTTCAGCCCCAGCATTTT. Filled out from reference TRBV2 and TRBJ1-5, the complete variable domain reads EPEVTQTPSHQVTQMGQEVILRCVPISNHLYFYWYRQILGQKVEFLVSFYNNEISEKSEIFDDQFSVERPDGSNFTLKIRSTKLEDSAMYFCASSARARGEFQPQHFGDGTRLSIL.